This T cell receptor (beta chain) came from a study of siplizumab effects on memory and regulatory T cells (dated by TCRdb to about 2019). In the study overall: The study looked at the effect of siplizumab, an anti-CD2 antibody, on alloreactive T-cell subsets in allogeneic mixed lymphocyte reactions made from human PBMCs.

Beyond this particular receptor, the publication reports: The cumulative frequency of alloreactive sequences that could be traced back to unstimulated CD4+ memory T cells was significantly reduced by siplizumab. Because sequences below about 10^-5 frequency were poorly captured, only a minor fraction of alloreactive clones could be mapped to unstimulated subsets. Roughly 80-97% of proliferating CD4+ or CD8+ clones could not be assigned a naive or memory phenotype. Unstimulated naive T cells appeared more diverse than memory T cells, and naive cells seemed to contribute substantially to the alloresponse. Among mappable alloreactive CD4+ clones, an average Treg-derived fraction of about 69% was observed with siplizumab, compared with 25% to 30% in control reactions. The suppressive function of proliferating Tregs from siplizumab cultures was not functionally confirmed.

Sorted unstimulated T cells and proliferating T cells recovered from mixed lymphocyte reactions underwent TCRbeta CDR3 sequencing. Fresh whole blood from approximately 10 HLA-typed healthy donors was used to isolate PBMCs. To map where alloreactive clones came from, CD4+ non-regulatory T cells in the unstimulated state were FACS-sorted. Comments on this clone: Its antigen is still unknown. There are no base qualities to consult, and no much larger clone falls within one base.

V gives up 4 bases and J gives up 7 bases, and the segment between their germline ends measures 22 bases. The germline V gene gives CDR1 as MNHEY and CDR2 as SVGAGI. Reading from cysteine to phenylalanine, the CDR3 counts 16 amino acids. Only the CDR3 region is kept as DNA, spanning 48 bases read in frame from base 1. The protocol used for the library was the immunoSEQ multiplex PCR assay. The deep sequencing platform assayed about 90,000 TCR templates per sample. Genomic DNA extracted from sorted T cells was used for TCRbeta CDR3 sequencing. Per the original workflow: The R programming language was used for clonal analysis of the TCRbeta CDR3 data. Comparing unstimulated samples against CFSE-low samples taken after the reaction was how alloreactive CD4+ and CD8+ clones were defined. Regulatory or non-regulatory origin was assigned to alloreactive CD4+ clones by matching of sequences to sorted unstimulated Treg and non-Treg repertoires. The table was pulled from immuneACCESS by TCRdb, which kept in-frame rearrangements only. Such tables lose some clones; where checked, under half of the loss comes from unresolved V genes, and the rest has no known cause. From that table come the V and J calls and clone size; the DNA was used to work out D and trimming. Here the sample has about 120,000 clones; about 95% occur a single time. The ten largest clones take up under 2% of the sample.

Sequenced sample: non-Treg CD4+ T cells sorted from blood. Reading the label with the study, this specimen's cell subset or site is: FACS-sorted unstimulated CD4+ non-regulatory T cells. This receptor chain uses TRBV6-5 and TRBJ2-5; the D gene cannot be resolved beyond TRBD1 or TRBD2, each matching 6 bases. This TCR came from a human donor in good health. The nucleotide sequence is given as TGTGCCAGCAGTTCAATGAGGGGGGCCGCTTCTGTGACCCAGTACTTC. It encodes CASSSMRGAASVTQYF.